This T cell receptor (beta chain) was recorded in a study of beta chain features in type 1 diabetes. General observations from the study: Compared with healthy donors, patients appeared to share more similar naive, central memory and regulatory TCRB repertoires. Within each of all four CD4+ subsets, Type 1 diabetes patients had TCRB CDR3s that were moderately but significantly shorter.

This clone was observed a handful of times. Its antigen is unidentified. Expressed TCRB transcripts were sequenced after all isolated RNA was converted to cDNA. The table came from immunoSEQ multiplex PCR; TCRdb's copy has only in-frame clones and leaves some out. This table has some 350,000 clones, around a tenth appearing once. Sequencing was carried out using central memory CD4+ T cells from blood. This receptor was obtained from a man aged 25 to 40 with type 1 diabetes.

The CDR3 DNA sequence: TGCAGCGCCTTGAGGGACAGGGGCATGACTGAAGCTTTCTTT. This gives the protein CSALRDRGMTEAFF. The chain employs TRBV29-1 and TRBJ1-1, with TRBD1 identical over 10 bases. The CDR3 is 14 residues long. V trimming: 7 bases; J trimming: 5 bases; junction bases outside the gene matches: 10. Germline V gene data show CDR1 as SQVTM and CDR2 as ANQGSEA.